What follows are 8 T cell receptor beta chains derived from one specimen sequenced in a study of CD8+CD57+ T cells in acquired aplastic anemia. Investigators profiled TCR beta VDJ and CDR3 from genomic DNA template. TCRdb reprocessed the reads via MiXCR and lists one record per CDR3 protein. The table shows hundreds of thousands of distinct CDR3 sequences, with 65% to 75% occurring only once. The material sequenced was sorted CD4+, CD8+, or CD8+CD57+ T cells (not recorded which) from PBMCs. These TCRs come from a human donor in good health, serving as a control.

The V and J genes are TRBV6-2 or TRBV6-3 and TRBJ1-5; 9 nucleotides align to TRBD1. This CDR3 is built from 15 residues. The V segment lost 5 bases and the J segment 7 bases; nucleotides outside the gene matches: 9. Looked up from germline, CDR1 is MNHEY and CDR2 is SVGEGT. CDR3 nucleotide sequence: TGTGCCAGCAGTAGACTACAGGGGGCAGGACAGCCCCAGCATTTT. It encodes CASSRLQGAGQPQHF.

The genes are TRBV7-2 and TRBJ1-6; D call uncertain. The CDR3 length is 14 residues. Germline V CDR1 and CDR2: SGHTA, FQGNSA. Trimming took off 4 bases at V and 4 bases at J, with 8 bases between the two ends. In nucleotides, the CDR3 is TGTGCCAGCAGCTCCGACGATTATAATTCACCCCTCCACTTT. Protein sequence: CASSSDDYNSPLHF.

In regard to this clonotype: A junction boundary mismatches the germline segment, possibly from a read error. The chain combines TRBV2 with TRBJ2-3, with D possibly TRBD2 on 5 matching bases. The CDR3 length is 15 residues. Germline loops: CDR1 SNHLY, CDR2 FYNNEI. CDR3 protein: CASSQERASPETQYF. Written as DNA, the CDR3 is TGTGCCAGCAGCCAAGAGAGGGCTAGTCCAGAGACGCAGTATTTT.

The chain employs TRBV2 and TRBJ1-2; D uncertain. The length of the CDR3 is 14 residues. Germline CDR1 reads SNHLY; CDR2 reads FYNNEI. The V end was cut by 1 base, the J end by 4 bases, with 10 bases between. CDR3 nucleotides: TGTGCCAGCAGTGAAGAGTCAAATAGCTATGGCTACACCTTC. Its protein product is CASSEESNSYGYTF.

The chain uses TRBV4-1 and TRBJ2-7; D might be TRBD1 or TRBD2, each matching 6 bases. The V and J ends lost 8 bases and 0 bases respectively, with 23 bases between them. This CDR3 has 17 residues. Germline CDR1 and CDR2: MGHRA and YSYEKL. The CDR3 spells CASGASSGATSSYEQYF. As DNA, the CDR3 is TGCGCCAGCGGTGCGTCGTCGGGGGCTACCAGCTCCTACGAGCAGTACTTC.

About this clonotype: Possible read error: a much larger clone is one base away. The CDR3 bases are TGTGCCAGCAGGGGACAAGCGAACACCGGGGAGCTGTTTTTT. It codes for CASRGQANTGELFF. This chain joins TRBV27 and TRBJ2-2; D might be TRBD1 (6 bases). V lost 6 bases, J lost 0 bases, and 8 bases lay in between. CDR1 and CDR2 (germline): MNHEY, SMNVEV (reference sequence). The CDR3 has 14 amino acids.

The genes are TRBV20-1 and TRBJ2-2; 10 nucleotides align to TRBD1. This CDR3 comprises 16 residues. V lost 4 bases to trimming and J lost 6 bases; unmatched junction nucleotides: 11. In germline, CDR1 is DFQATT, CDR2 SNEGSKA (reference sequence). For the CDR3, the DNA is TGCAGTGCTATCCGGGACAGGGGAACAAGGGCCGGGGAGCTGTTTTTT. It yields the protein CSAIRDRGTRAGELFF.

This clonotype was picked up many times. This chain joins TRBV6-2 or TRBV6-3 and TRBJ2-1; possibly TRBD1 for D (6 bases). CDR3 size: 14 residues. Germline CDR1 is MNHEY and CDR2 is SVGEGT. Trimming removed 6 bases at V and 4 bases at J, with 13 bases between. The CDR3 sequence: CASRATGAYNEQFF. DNA of the CDR3: TGTGCCAGCAGGGCGACAGGAGCTTACAATGAGCAGTTCTTC.